This T cell receptor beta chain is drawn from a study of OX40 agonist ivuxolimab in advanced cancers. Assay: immunoSEQ multiplex PCR; the TCRdb copy retains only in-frame clones and omits some. Among 90,000 to 100,000 clones listed, more than 85% were seen once. The germline CDR1 and CDR2 sequences are MDHEN and SYDVKM. Between the trimmed V and J ends, which lost 1 base and 8 bases, there was a span of 11 bases. The CDR3 covers 13 residues. The sequence came from an adult with an advanced solid tumor such as melanoma, head and neck, liver or kidney cancer. The input for sequencing was CD4+ or CD8+ T cells sorted from blood, taken in a trial of the OX40 agonist ivuxolimab. The chain has TRBV28 and TRBJ1-2; D is unresolved. The CDR3 here is CASSLLRLRGYTF. In DNA, the CDR3 is TGTGCCAGCAGTTTATTGCGTCTTAGGGGCTACACCTTC.